Each of the 27 T cell receptor beta chains below was sequenced from the same sample in a study of T cells in localized non-small cell lung cancer. The protocol was immunoSEQ multiplex PCR, while the TCRdb copy is restricted to in-frame clones and leaves out a portion. The data show about 17,000 clones, around 80% seen once. The sample consisted of peripheral blood, taken before any cancer treatment. The receptors were gathered from a male donor at least 60 years old with stage III lung adenocarcinoma.

The chain has TRBV29-1 and TRBJ1-4; D gene ambiguous. CDR3 length equals 10 residues. Germline V lookup: CDR1 SQVTM, CDR2 ANQGSEA. V dropped 6 bases and J dropped 10 bases, with 9 bases sitting between them. CDR3 protein: CSVRSGKLFF. The CDR3 DNA is TGCAGCGTCAGATCGGGAAAACTGTTTTTT.

This rearrangement joins TRBV5-1 to TRBJ2-3; 8 bases fit TRBD1. This CDR3 spans 16 amino acids. CDR1 and CDR2 from the germline V gene are SGHRS and YFSETQ. Trimming cost V 4 bases and J 1 base; bases outside gene matches: 8. CDR3 residues: CASSPPSGQGTDTQYF. The CDR3 nucleotides read TGCGCCAGCAGCCCGCCATCGGGACAGGGCACAGATACGCAGTATTTT.

This chain joins TRBV4-1 and TRBJ1-4, with TRBD1 as a possible D gene (5 bases). Trimming pared 6 bases from V and 6 bases from J, leaving 17 bases between. The CDR3 runs 15 residues. Germline V gene data show CDR1 as MGHRA and CDR2 as YSYEKL. The CDR3 here is CASRIVRGGDEKLFF. Written as DNA, the CDR3 is TGCGCCAGCAGAATCGTGAGGGGCGGGGATGAAAAACTGTTTTTT.

This clone has more than one count but fewer than ten. The rearrangement joins TRBV4-1 to TRBJ1-2, with no clear D. Germline assignment: CDR1 MGHRA and CDR2 YSYEKL. V lost 1 base and J lost 6, with 12 bases in between. The CDR3 is 14 amino acids. CDR3 region: CASSQGLGLDGYTF. The CDR3 bases are TGCGCCAGCAGCCAAGGACTGGGGTTGGATGGCTACACCTTC.

In this sample, this clone turned up once. The CDR3: CASSAGRNTEAFF. DNA of the CDR3: TGTGCCAGCAGCGCCGGACGGAACACTGAAGCTTTCTTT. The genes are TRBV11-2 and TRBJ1-1; D is uncertain. The germline CDR1 and CDR2 sequences are SGHAT and FQNNGV. The CDR3 runs to 13 residues. V lost 5 bases to trimming and J lost 1 base, with 8 bases between them.

This chain uses TRBV27 with TRBJ2-1; 11 bases agree with TRBD1. Germline assignment: CDR1 MNHEY and CDR2 SMNVEV (reference sequence). This CDR3 is built from 18 residues. V was clipped by 3 bases and J by 4 bases; unmatched bases: 11. The CDR3 DNA sequence: TGTGCCAGCAGTTTGGGACAGGGGGTAATAAATCAGTACAATGAGCAGTTCTTC. Translating it yields CASSLGQGVINQYNEQFF.

The chain has TRBV10-1 and TRBJ1-3, with D maybe TRBD1 (5 bases). This CDR3 comprises 16 residues. Germline V gives CDR1 WNHNN, CDR2 SYGVQD (reference sequence). Trimming pared 0 bases from V and 0 bases from J, leaving 9 bases between. The CDR3 DNA reads as TGCGCCAGCAGTGAGTCTCGCGGGGCCTCTGGAAACACCATATATTTT. It codes for CASSESRGASGNTIYF.

The CDR3 reads CASNTGGNQPQHF. CDR3 DNA: TGTGCCAGTAACACAGGGGGCAATCAGCCCCAGCATTTT. V usage is TRBV19 and J usage is TRBJ1-5; 7 positions agree with TRBD1. Germline V gene data show CDR1 as LNHDA and CDR2 as SQIVND (reference sequence). The ends lost 7 bases at V and 2 bases at J; junction bases unmatched: 2. The CDR3 runs to 13 residues.

The gene calls are TRBV19 and TRBJ2-2; D gene unclear. Trimming pared 10 bases from V and 4 bases from J, leaving 10 bases between. The germline V gene has CDR1 LNHDA and CDR2 SQIVND (reference sequence). This CDR3 spans 12 amino acids. Here the CDR3 DNA reads TGTGCCACCCCTAAGGGCACCGGGGAGCTGTTTTTT. Amino acid sequence: CATPKGTGELFF.

The V gene is TRBV5-6, the J gene TRBJ1-2; tentative D call: TRBD1 (5 bases). The CDR3 length is 15 residues. V lost 1 base and J lost 5, with 15 bases in between. Germline V gene sequence: CDR1 SGHDT, CDR2 YYEEEE. CDR3 nucleotides: TGTGCCAGCAGCTTGATCGCGAACAGGCGGTATGGCTACACCTTC. Its translation: CASSLIANRRYGYTF.

This clone came up a few times. This chain links TRBV27 with TRBJ1-6; D gene ambiguous. Trimming removed 2 bases from V and 6 bases from J, with 8 bases in between. The germline V gene has CDR1 MNHEY and CDR2 SMNVEV (reference sequence). The CDR3 extends over 14 amino acids. The CDR3 DNA sequence: TGTGCCAGCAGTTTAAGGAGTTTTAATTCACCCCTCCACTTT. This encodes CASSLRSFNSPLHF.

The chain carries TRBV6-6 and TRBJ1-6; D not certain. Germline lookup yields CDR1 MNHNY and CDR2 SVGAGI (reference sequence). The CDR3 is made up of 13 amino acids. Trimming took 4 bases from V and 10 from J, leaving 11 bases between them. The CDR3 spells CASSLDPRSPLHF. CDR3 in DNA: TGTGCCAGCAGTTTGGACCCGAGGTCACCCCTCCACTTT.

This sequence joins TRBV19 and TRBJ1-5; maybe TRBD1 (5 bases). CDR3 length: 15 amino acids. V lost 6 bases and J lost 2, with 14 bases in between. Germline V gene data show CDR1 as LNHDA and CDR2 as SQIVND (reference sequence). The CDR3 nucleotides read TGTGCCAGTAGGGGAGGGGAGGCTGGCAATCAGCCCCAGCATTTT. Translation: CASRGGEAGNQPQHF.

This chain joins TRBV6-6 and TRBJ1-1; TRBD1 agrees at 8 bases. The germline gives CDR1 MNHNY, CDR2 SVGAGI (reference sequence). The CDR3 is 15 residues long. V lost 6 bases, J lost 4 bases, and 10 bases stayed unmatched. CDR3 in DNA: TGTGCCAGCAGATCCCGACAGGGGATGGGCACTGAAGCTTTCTTT. It codes for CASRSRQGMGTEAFF.

The chain couples TRBV5-6 to TRBJ1-5, with D perhaps matching TRBD1 (5 bases). The CDR3 covers 18 residues. Trimming took off 4 bases at V and 7 bases at J, with 27 bases between the two ends. Germline assignment: CDR1 SGHDT and CDR2 YYEEEE. The CDR3 bases are TGTGCCAGCAGCCGAATCGCGGGTCCCGGTGGGGCAGGACAGCCCCAGCATTTT. This gives the protein CASSRIAGPGGAGQPQHF.

The chain recombines TRBV5-1 with TRBJ1-3; D remains unclear. V dropped 0 bases and J dropped 0 bases, with 13 bases sitting between them. The CDR3 length is 17 residues. Germline CDR1 SGHRS, CDR2 YFSETQ. The CDR3 DNA sequence: TGCGCCAGCAGCTTGGATTCGGTTGCGATCTCTGGAAACACCATATATTTT. It codes for CASSLDSVAISGNTIYF.

The chain carries TRBV20-1 and TRBJ2-7; no clear D. CDR1 is DFQATT, CDR2 SNEGSKA, per germline (reference sequence). The CDR3 sequence is 11 residues long. V lost 0 bases and J 3 bases, leaving 3 bases between the germline ends. The CDR3 protein is CSARDNYEQYF. Written as DNA, the CDR3 is TGCAGTGCTAGAGACAACTACGAGCAGTACTTC.

The rearrangement joins TRBV9 to TRBJ1-4; D not certain. The CDR3 spans 15 residues. The germline V gene encodes CDR1 SGDLS and CDR2 YYNGEE. The germline V and J ends were trimmed by 3 bases and 6 bases, with 15 bases remaining between them. CDR3 in DNA: TGTGCCAGCAGCGGCGCCGGAAGCTCCGATGAAAAACTGTTTTTT. This gives the protein CASSGAGSSDEKLFF.

In this sample, this clone turned up once. The J gene is TRBJ2-5, the V gene TRBV15, with TRBD2 matching 9 bases. V lost 3 bases and J lost 2; bases outside the gene matches: 10. The CDR3 is 17 residues long. The germline CDR1 and CDR2 sequences are LNHNV and YYDKDF (reference sequence). The CDR3 DNA reads TGTGCCACCAGCAGGACCGGGACTAGCAGGGGGCAAGAGACCCAGTACTTC. It yields the protein CATSRTGTSRGQETQYF. Drawing the rest from reference TRBV15 and TRBJ2-5, the complete variable domain is DAMVIQNPRYQVTQFGKPVTLSCSQTLNHNVMYWYQQKSSQAPKLLFHYYDKDFNNEADTPDNFQSRRPNTSFCFLDIRSPGLGDTAMYLCATSRTGTSRGQETQYFGPGTRLLVL.

This clone has only a few counts. Additional DNA sequences in this sample encode the identical CDR3. The chain uses TRBV4-1 and TRBJ2-2; the D gene is possibly TRBD2 (5 bases). Germline CDR1 MGHRA, CDR2 YSYEKL. CDR3 length: 16 residues. V was clipped by 2 bases and J by 3 bases, with 13 bases between them. The CDR3 DNA reads as TGCGCCAGCAGCCAAATGAGGACTGGACACACCGGGGAGCTGTTTTTT. Protein: CASSQMRTGHTGELFF.

Of note for this clone: Other DNA sequences in the same sample also yield this CDR3. This rearrangement joins TRBV5-1 to TRBJ2-1; 8 bases line up with TRBD1. V lost 4 bases to trimming and J lost 9 bases; unmatched junction nucleotides: 9. CDR3 length equals 14 residues. The V gene's germline CDR1 is SGHRS and CDR2 YFSETQ. The CDR3, as DNA: TGCGCCAGCAGCCTAGGACAGGGTGGGAGTGAGCAGTTCTTC. It translates to CASSLGQGGSEQFF.

This clone came up a few times. V and J are TRBV5-1 and TRBJ2-1; D unresolved. V dropped 0 bases and J dropped 8 bases, with 12 bases sitting between them. Looked up from germline, CDR1 is SGHRS and CDR2 is YFSETQ. The CDR3 is 14 amino acids. The CDR3 bases are TGCGCCAGCAGCTTGGAGGCCCAAAGCGATGAGCAGTTCTTC. Protein product: CASSLEAQSDEQFF.

V and J are TRBV29-1 and TRBJ2-5, with D perhaps assigned TRBD1 or TRBD2 (5 bases each). CDR1 is SQVTM, CDR2 ANQGSEA, per germline. The CDR3 is 16 amino acids. Deletions cut 4 bases from V and 5 bases from J, with 23 bases between. DNA of the CDR3: TGCAGCGTTGTCGGAGGACCCCGAGGGACGATGGAGACCCAGTACTTC. It yields the protein CSVVGGPRGTMETQYF.

This clone appeared a single time. The genes are TRBV6-1 and TRBJ1-1; no reliable D call. The CDR3 has 14 amino acids. Per the germline V gene, CDR1 is MNHNS and CDR2 is SASEGT. Trimming removed 3 bases at V and 1 base at J, with 9 bases between. The CDR3 nucleotides read TGTGCCAGCAGTGATAAACAGAAGAACACTGAAGCTTTCTTT. Its protein product is CASSDKQKNTEAFF.

The rearrangement uses TRBV30 and TRBJ2-5, with D perhaps given as TRBD1 or TRBD2 (5 bases each). Trimming cost V 4 bases and J 5 bases, with 14 bases left between them. The germline CDR1 and CDR2 sequences are GTSNPN and SVGIG (reference sequence). The CDR3 is 13 residues long. The CDR3 reads CAWNRGARETQYF. DNA of the CDR3: TGTGCCTGGAACAGAGGGGCGCGGGAGACCCAGTACTTC.

The V and J genes are TRBV21-1 and TRBJ1-2. TRBV21-1 is labeled a pseudogene. The CDR3 has 23 residues. The CDR3 DNA reads as TGTGCCAGCAGCAAGGCCGGAGGAGGCAGGGGACGGCGACTAGGGGACGAGTGGTATGGCTACACCTTC. It is translated as CASSKAGGGRGRRLGDEWYGYTF.

The chain combines TRBV2 with TRBJ1-6; D remains unclear. The length of the CDR3 is 12 residues. Trimming took off 2 bases at V and 7 bases at J, with 3 bases between the two ends. Germline V gene lookup returns CDR1 SNHLY and CDR2 FYNNEI. As DNA, the CDR3 is TGTGCCAGCAGTGAACAGAATTCACCCCTCCACTTT. Its translation: CASSEQNSPLHF.